This TCR beta chain originates from a study of T cells in Graves' hyperthyroidism and ophthalmopathy. The sample holds many counts of this clonotype. Its specificity is unknown. Study-level results: In blood, most of the thyroid clonotypes expanded above 0.001 were also present.

CDR1 PRHDT and CDR2 FYEKMQ come from the germline V gene (reference sequence). This CDR3 is 16 amino acids long. V gave up 5 bases and J gave up 6 bases, with 23 bases separating them. RNA transcripts served as the template for amplifying TCR beta CDR3 regions. HTBI primers were the set used in a first-round RT-PCR of the TCR CDR3. Via MiXCR, TCRdb re-called the multiplex PCR reads, giving one row per CDR3 protein. The sample carries a few hundred thousand distinct CDR3 sequences, more than 15% recorded once. What was sequenced was blood. The chain combines TRBV13 with TRBJ2-7; D not resolved. This receptor was identified in a woman aged 25 to 39 with Graves' ophthalmopathy. The CDR3 is CASSPSAPSALGEQYF. CDR3 nucleotide sequence: TGTGCCAGCAGCCCTAGTGCCCCCTCAGCTTTGGGCGAGCAGTACTTC.